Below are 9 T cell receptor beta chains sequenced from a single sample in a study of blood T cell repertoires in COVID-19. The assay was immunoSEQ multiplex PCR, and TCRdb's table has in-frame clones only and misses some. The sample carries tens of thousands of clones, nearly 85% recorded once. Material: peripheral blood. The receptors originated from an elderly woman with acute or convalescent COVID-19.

DNA of the CDR3: TGTGCCAGCAGTGAAAGGACAGGGACTAGCGGGAAAGATACGCAGTATTTT. Its translation is CASSERTGTSGKDTQYF. The rearrangement links TRBV6-1 to TRBJ2-3; 13 bases align to TRBD2. Germline CDR1 MNHNS, CDR2 SASEGT. Trimming cost V 2 bases and J 5 bases; bases outside gene matches: 7. The CDR3 loop spans 17 amino acids.

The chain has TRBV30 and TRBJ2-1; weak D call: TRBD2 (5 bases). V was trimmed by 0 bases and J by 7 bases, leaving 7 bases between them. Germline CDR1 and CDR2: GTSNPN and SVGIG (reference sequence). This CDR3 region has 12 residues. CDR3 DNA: TGTGCCTGGAGTGTAGAGGGTAATGAGCAGTTCTTC. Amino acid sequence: CAWSVEGNEQFF.

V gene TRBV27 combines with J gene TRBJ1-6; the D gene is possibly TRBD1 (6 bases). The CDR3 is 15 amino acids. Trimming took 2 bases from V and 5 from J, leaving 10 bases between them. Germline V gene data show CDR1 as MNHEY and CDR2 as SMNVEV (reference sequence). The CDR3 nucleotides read TGTGCCAGCAGTTTAGAGGGACACCATAATTCACCCCTCCACTTT. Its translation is CASSLEGHHNSPLHF.

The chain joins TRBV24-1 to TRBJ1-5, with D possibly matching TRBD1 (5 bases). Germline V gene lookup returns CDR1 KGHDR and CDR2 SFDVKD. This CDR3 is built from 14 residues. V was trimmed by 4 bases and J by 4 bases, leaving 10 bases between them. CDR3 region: CATSESQENQPQHF. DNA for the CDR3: TGTGCCACCAGTGAGTCACAGGAGAATCAGCCCCAGCATTTT.

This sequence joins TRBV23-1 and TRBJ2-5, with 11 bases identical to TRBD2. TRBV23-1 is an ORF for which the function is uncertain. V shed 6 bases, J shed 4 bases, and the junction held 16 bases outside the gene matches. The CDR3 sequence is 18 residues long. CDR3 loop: CASRLALLAGGRRETQYF. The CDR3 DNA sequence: TGCGCCAGCAGACTGGCCCTCCTAGCGGGAGGCCGTCGAGAGACCCAGTACTTC.

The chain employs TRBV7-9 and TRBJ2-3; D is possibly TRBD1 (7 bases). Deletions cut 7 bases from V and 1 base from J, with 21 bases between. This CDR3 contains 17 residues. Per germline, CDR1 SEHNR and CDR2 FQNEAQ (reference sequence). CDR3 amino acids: CASTLQGGGWGTDTQYF. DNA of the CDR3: TGTGCCAGCACCCTTCAAGGAGGGGGCTGGGGCACAGATACGCAGTATTTT. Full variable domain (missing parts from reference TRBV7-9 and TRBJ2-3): DTGVSQNPRHKITKRGQNVTFRCDPISEHNRLYWYRQTLGQGPEFLTYFQNEAQLEKSRLLSDRFSAERPKGSFSTLEIQRTEQGDSAMYLCASTLQGGGWGTDTQYFGPGTRLTVL.

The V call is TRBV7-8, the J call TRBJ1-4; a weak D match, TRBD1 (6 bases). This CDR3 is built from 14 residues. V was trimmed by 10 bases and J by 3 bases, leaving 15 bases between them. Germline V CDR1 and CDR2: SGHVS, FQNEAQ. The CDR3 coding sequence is TGTGCCAATGGTACAGGGAGAGCTAATGAAAAACTGTTTTTT. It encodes CANGTGRANEKLFF.

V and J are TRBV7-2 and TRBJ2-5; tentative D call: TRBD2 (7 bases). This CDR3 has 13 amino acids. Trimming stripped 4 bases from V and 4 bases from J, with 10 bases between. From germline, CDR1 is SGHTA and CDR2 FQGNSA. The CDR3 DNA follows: TGTGCCAGCAGCTCGGGGGGCTTAGAGACCCAGTACTTC. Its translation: CASSSGGLETQYF. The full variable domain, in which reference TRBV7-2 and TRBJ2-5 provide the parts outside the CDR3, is GAGVSQSPSNKVTEKGKDVELRCDPISGHTALYWYRQSLGQGLEFLIYFQGNSAPDKSGLPSDRFSAERTGGSVSTLTIQRTQQEDSAVYLCASSSGGLETQYFGPGTRLLVL.

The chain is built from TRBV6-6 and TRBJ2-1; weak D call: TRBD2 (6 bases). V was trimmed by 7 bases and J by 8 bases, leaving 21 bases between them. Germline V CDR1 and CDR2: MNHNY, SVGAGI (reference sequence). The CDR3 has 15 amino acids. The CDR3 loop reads CASTNRAGLGDEQFF. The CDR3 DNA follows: TGTGCCAGCACCAACCGAGCGGGTCTCGGCGATGAGCAGTTCTTC.